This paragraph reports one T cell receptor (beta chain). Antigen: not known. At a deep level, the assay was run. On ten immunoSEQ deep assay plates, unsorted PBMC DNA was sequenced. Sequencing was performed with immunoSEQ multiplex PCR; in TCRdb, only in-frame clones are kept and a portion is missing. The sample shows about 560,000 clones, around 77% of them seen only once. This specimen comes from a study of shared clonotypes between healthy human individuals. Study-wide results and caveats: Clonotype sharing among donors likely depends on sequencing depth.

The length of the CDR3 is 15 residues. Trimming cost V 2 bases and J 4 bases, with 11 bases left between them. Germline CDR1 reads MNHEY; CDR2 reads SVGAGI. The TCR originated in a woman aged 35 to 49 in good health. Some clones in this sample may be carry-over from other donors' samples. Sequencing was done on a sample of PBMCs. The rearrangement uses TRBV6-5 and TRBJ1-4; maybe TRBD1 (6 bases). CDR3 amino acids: CASSYRTDSNEKLFF. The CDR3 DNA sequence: TGTGCCAGCAGTTACAGGACAGATAGTAATGAAAAACTGTTTTTT.